This TCR beta chain was captured in a study of a mutant IDH1 vaccine in newly diagnosed glioma. Study at large: Patients received vaccination from 4-6 weeks after radiotherapy alone, or with temozolomide cycles. It was radiotherapy, temozolomide, or both that patients received previously, with most receiving both.

About this clone itself: What it recognizes is unknown.

Only in-frame clones appear in the TCRdb table, and some are missing; sequencing was by immunoSEQ multiplex PCR. This sample has about 56,000 clones, with roughly 87% found just once. Time point noted: week 47, end of study. The study gave 300 ug of mutant IDH1 20-mer peptide per vaccine dose, with topical imiquimod. New WHO grade 3 or 4 IDH1-mutant, ATRX-lost astrocytomas were present in all donors. V lost 3 bases and J 8 bases, leaving 13 bases between the germline ends. The CDR3 loop spans 13 amino acids. The germline V gene has CDR1 SGHTA and CDR2 FQGNSA. The specimen comprised PBMCs, sampled from a glioma patient whose treatment included an IDH1 peptide vaccine. The J gene is TRBJ1-2, the V gene TRBV7-2, with a weak D call TRBD1 (5 bases). The receptor's source is a woman aged 45-60 years with glioma. CDR3 loop: CASSFRGGDGYTF. The CDR3 DNA follows: TGTGCCAGCAGCTTTAGGGGAGGTGACGGCTACACCTTC.